Sequencing of this T cell receptor beta chain was carried out in a study of STAT5B mutations in CD4+ large granular lymphocyte leukemia. V lost 5 bases, J lost 0 bases, and 9 bases lay in between. This CDR3 comprises 14 residues. CDR1 SGHVS and CDR2 FQNEAQ come from the germline V gene. Only in-frame clones appear in the TCRdb table, and some are missing; sequencing was by immunoSEQ multiplex PCR. The table shows about 33,000 clones, with 75% to 85% occurring only once. The sequencing sample was made of CD4+ T cells from blood buffy coats. The chain combines TRBV7-8 with TRBJ2-3; D tentatively reads TRBD1 or TRBD2 (5 bases each). This sequence originates from a human donor in good health. CDR3 sequence (DNA): TGTGCCAGCAGCATGGGACCAAGCACAGATACGCAGTATTTT. It codes for CASSMGPSTDTQYF.